This T cell receptor (beta chain) is from a study of shared clonotypes between healthy human individuals. Generated by immunoSEQ multiplex PCR, the TCRdb table keeps only in-frame clones and is missing some. Among millions of clones listed, 95% were seen once. In germline, CDR1 is KGHSH, CDR2 LQKENI. Losses at the gene ends were 5 bases for V and 2 bases for J; bases not matched to a gene: 9. The CDR3 is made up of 15 amino acids. Sequencing was done on a sample of naive CD4+ T cells sorted from blood. Documented subset: CD45RA+ positively selected. This sequence was found in a man between 18 and 29 years old in good health. The genes are TRBV18 and TRBJ2-7; 7 nucleotides agree with TRBD2. CDR3 DNA sequence: TGTGCCAGCTCATCCAGTCACGGGAGGCCCTACGAGCAGTACTTC. This codes for CASSSSHGRPYEQYF.